This T cell receptor (beta chain) came from a study of blood T cell repertoires in COVID-19. The wider study: Whether acute or convalescent, the COVID-19 samples came from the United States, Italy and Spain. From T cells, B-cell-depleted T cells, or PBMCs came the material, which was cDNA or gDNA.

As originally analysed: Estimation of nucleated cell counts relied on the amplification of reference gene primers. The data were produced by immunoSEQ multiplex PCR, yet TCRdb's version contains in-frame clones alone and is incomplete. The V and J calls and clone size come from that table; D and trimming were worked out from the DNA. The data contain over 250,000 clones, 70% to 90% of them singletons. Trimming shortened V by 6 bases and J by 3 bases, and 14 bases separated the two germline ends. In germline, CDR1 is MNHEY, CDR2 SVGAGI. The CDR3 covers 14 residues. V is TRBV6-5 and J is TRBJ1-1, with D maybe TRBD1 (6 bases). The sample comprised peripheral blood. This TCR was recovered from a woman between 70 and 85 years old with acute or convalescent COVID-19. This CDR3 is CASSYRELHTEAFF. CDR3 in DNA: TGTGCCAGCAGCTACAGGGAGTTGCACACTGAAGCTTTCTTT.